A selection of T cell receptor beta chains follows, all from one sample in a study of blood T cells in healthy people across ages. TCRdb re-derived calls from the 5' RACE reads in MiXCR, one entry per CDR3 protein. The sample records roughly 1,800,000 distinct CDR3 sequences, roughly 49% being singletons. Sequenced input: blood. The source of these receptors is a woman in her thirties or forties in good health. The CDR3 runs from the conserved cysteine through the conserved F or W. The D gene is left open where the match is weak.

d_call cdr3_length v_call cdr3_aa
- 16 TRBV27 CASSPGVTLRPQPQHF
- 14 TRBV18 CASSPGGDGQPQHF
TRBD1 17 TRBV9 CASSVGQGGLGQETQYF
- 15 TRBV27 CASKPSGTAGARQFF
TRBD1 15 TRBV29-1 CSVEGQGGGSTEAFF
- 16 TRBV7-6 CASSCLRTLAKNIQYF
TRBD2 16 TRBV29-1 CSVDRAGAGYYNEQYF
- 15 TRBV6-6 CASSYWGGGTYEQYF
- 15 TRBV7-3 CASSLGTGWNNEQFF
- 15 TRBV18 CASSPLGASGETQYF
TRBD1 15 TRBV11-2 CASSLGTGVLEKLFF
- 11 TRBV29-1 CSVGLYNEQYF
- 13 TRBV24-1 CATGGYQDNEQFF
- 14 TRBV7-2 CASSLDPGAETQYF
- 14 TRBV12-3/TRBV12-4 CASSLEGVYYGYTF
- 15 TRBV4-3 CASSHRSMGRGGYTF
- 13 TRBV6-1 CASSAPGTYGYTF
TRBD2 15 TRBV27 CASSFYVGRVDTQYF
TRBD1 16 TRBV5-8 CASGSYGTGIGETQYF
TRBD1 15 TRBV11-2 CASSPPMTGENEQFF
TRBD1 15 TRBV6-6 CASSYSAGGAETQYF
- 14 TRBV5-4 CASSLARPPDTQYF